The 15 T cell receptor beta chains listed next were all sequenced from one sample in a study of neurological immune-mediated disorders. MiXCR was run by TCRdb on the 5' RACE reads, yielding one entry per CDR3 protein. This table has around 79,000 distinct CDR3 sequences, over 12% appearing once. The sample comprised PBMCs. The receptors here all came from a woman aged 45-65 years in good health.

This clonotype was counted many times. The rearrangement uses TRBV20-1 and TRBJ2-1, with 9 bases that match TRBD2. Germline CDR1 is DFQATT and CDR2 is SNEGSKA (reference sequence). CDR3 length: 17 residues. With 1 base clipped from V and 4 bases from J, the junction kept 11 bases outside the gene matches. CDR3 nucleotides: TGCAGTGCTAGAGGCGGGAGGGCCTCGACCGTGTACAATGAGCAGTTCTTC. Translation: CSARGGRASTVYNEQFF.

This clonotype has at least ten counts. The rearrangement joins TRBV11-2 to TRBJ1-1, with 10 bases matching TRBD1. The germline V gene has CDR1 SGHAT and CDR2 FQNNGV. The trim removed 1 base at V and 7 bases at J, leaving 6 bases unmatched. There are 15 residues in the CDR3. The CDR3 coding sequence is TGTGCCAGCAGCTTAGCGACAGGGGGCGGGTATGAAGCTTTCTTT. Translation gives CASSLATGGGYEAFF.

There are a few counts of this clonotype. This sequence may be a read error, since a much larger clone differs from it by one base. The rearrangement links TRBV18 to TRBJ1-1; 7 bases fit TRBD1. J gave up 3 bases and V 5 bases, and 3 bases lay outside the gene matches. The CDR3 consists of 13 residues. The germline gives CDR1 KGHSH, CDR2 LQKENI. The chain's CDR3 is CASSSDRDTEAFF. The CDR3 nucleotides read TGTGCCAGCTCATCAGACAGGGACACTGAAGCTTTCTTT. The whole variable domain, remainder taken from reference TRBV18 and TRBJ1-1, is NAGVMQNPRHLVRRRGQEARLRCSPMKGHSHVYWYRQLPEEGLKFMVYLQKENIIDESGMPKERFSAEFPKEGPSILRIQQVVRGDSAAYFCASSSDRDTEAFFGQGTRLTVV.

In nucleotides, the CDR3 is TGTGCCAGCAGCTTAGTGGGTGGGAACAATCAGCCCCAGCATTTT. This encodes CASSLVGGNNQPQHF. The chain uses TRBV7-6 and TRBJ1-5; D unresolved. V was cut by 1 base and J by 3 bases, with 10 bases left in between. The germline V gene encodes CDR1 SGHVS and CDR2 FNYEAQ. The CDR3 is 15 residues long.

This clonotype was observed at least ten times. The chain links TRBV27 to TRBJ2-1, with 8 bases matching TRBD2. With 5 bases clipped from V and 5 bases from J, the junction kept 14 bases outside the gene matches. CDR3 length equals 17 residues. CDR1 is MNHEY, CDR2 SMNVEV, per germline (reference sequence). CDR3 nucleotide sequence: TGTGCCAGCAGTACACGGACGGGCGGGGGGCTAAACAATGAGCAGTTCTTC. Its protein product is CASSTRTGGGLNNEQFF.

In this sample, this clonotype turned up many times. The rearrangement uses TRBV20-1 and TRBJ2-3; D is ambiguous. Trimming removed 0 bases from V and 1 base from J, with 11 bases in between. Germline V gene sequence: CDR1 DFQATT, CDR2 SNEGSKA (reference sequence). The CDR3 loop spans 15 amino acids. The CDR3 sequence: CSARDHLRGTDTQYF. Here the CDR3 DNA reads TGCAGTGCTAGAGATCATTTGCGAGGCACAGATACGCAGTATTTT.

This clonotype showed up many times. This chain joins TRBV9 and TRBJ2-7; 7 positions agree with TRBD2. CDR1 and CDR2 (germline): SGDLS, YYNGEE. J lost 3 bases, V lost 4 bases, and 10 bases had no gene match. The CDR3 length is 15 residues. CDR3 sequence (DNA): TGTGCCAGCAGCTCCGGTGGCGGGAGTGACTACGAGCAGTACTTC. Encoded protein: CASSSGGGSDYEQYF.

This sequence joins TRBV20-1 and TRBJ2-3; D tentatively fits TRBD1 or TRBD2 (5 bases each). CDR1 is DFQATT and CDR2 is SNEGSKA in the germline V gene (reference sequence). This CDR3 has 15 residues. Trimming cost V 5 bases and J 4 bases, with 19 bases left between them. The CDR3 nucleotides read TGCAGTGCTGCTGGGACCCCCGGTTCGTCAGATACGCAGTATTTT. Translation gives CSAAGTPGSSDTQYF.

This chain uses TRBV5-1 with TRBJ2-1; D is perhaps TRBD1 (5 bases). Trimming left V 4 bases short and J 3 bases short, with 14 bases between. The CDR3 has 15 residues. Germline lookup yields CDR1 SGHRS and CDR2 YFSETQ. This CDR3 reads CASSRDWGYYNEQFF. DNA for the CDR3: TGCGCCAGCAGCAGAGATTGGGGCTACTACAATGAGCAGTTCTTC.

Ten or more counts support this clonotype. The chain is built from TRBV5-1 and TRBJ2-7, with D unresolved. The germline CDR1 and CDR2 sequences are SGHRS and YFSETQ. This CDR3 contains 12 residues. V was trimmed by 4 bases and J by 1 base, leaving 6 bases between them. Here the CDR3 reads CASSPESYEQYF. The CDR3 region has the DNA TGCGCCAGCAGCCCGGAGTCCTACGAGCAGTACTTC.

This clonotype was seen at least ten times. The chain carries TRBV5-1 and TRBJ2-1; 7 bases match TRBD2. Germline CDR1 is SGHRS and CDR2 is YFSETQ. V was pared by 1 base and J by 0 bases, with 4 bases of the junction left unmatched. This CDR3 contains 16 residues. The CDR3 spells CASSLMTGGSYNEQFF. The CDR3 DNA is TGCGCCAGCAGCTTGATGACGGGGGGCTCCTACAATGAGCAGTTCTTC.

This clonotype was recorded at least ten times. The chain couples TRBV5-1 to TRBJ2-3, with no clear D. The CDR3 is 13 residues long. Trimming shortened V by 3 bases and J by 4 bases, and 9 bases separated the two germline ends. Germline CDR1 and CDR2: SGHRS and YFSETQ. The CDR3 sequence is CASSSAGPDTQYF. The CDR3 nucleotides read TGCGCCAGCAGCTCGGCAGGACCAGATACGCAGTATTTT.

In its sample, this clonotype was seen many times. The J gene is TRBJ2-1, the V gene TRBV20-1, with 7 bases identical to TRBD1. CDR1 is DFQATT and CDR2 is SNEGSKA in the germline V gene (reference sequence). V lost 6 bases to trimming and J lost 3 bases; unmatched junction nucleotides: 11. The CDR3 is 15 residues long. The DNA of the CDR3 is TGCAGTGCCACCCCGGGAAGGGACAGCTACAATGAGCAGTTCTTC. Residues: CSATPGRDSYNEQFF.

At least ten counts were recorded for this clonotype. The genes are TRBV12-3 or TRBV12-4 and TRBJ1-2, with TRBD1 matching over 9 bases. The CDR3 has 15 residues. V was pared by 5 bases and J by 0 bases, with 4 bases of the junction left unmatched. This chain's CDR3 is CASSARQGANYGYTF. In nucleotides, the CDR3 is TGTGCCAGCAGTGCAAGACAGGGGGCTAACTATGGCTACACCTTC.

This chain connects TRBV28 to TRBJ2-4; TRBD1 matches 7 bases. Germline V lookup: CDR1 MDHEN, CDR2 SYDVKM. CDR3 length equals 16 residues. Trimming cost V 5 bases and J 1 base; bases outside gene matches: 8. The CDR3 sequence is CASSEGGPTAKNIQYF. CDR3 in DNA: TGTGCCAGCAGTGAAGGGGGCCCGACTGCCAAAAACATTCAGTACTTC.